A single sample is the source of the 9 T cell receptor beta chains below, sequenced in a study of T cells after yellow fever vaccination. TCRdb analysed the 5' RACE reads with MiXCR anew, one entry per CDR3 protein. Of some 200,000 distinct CDR3 sequences in the sample, roughly 3% were seen once. The sample in question was CD4+ T cells sorted from PBMCs, obtained 10 days after the yellow fever booster vaccination. The receptors were gathered from a man aged 18-30 years who received the YFV17D yellow fever vaccine.

The sample holds many counts of this clonotype. The genes are TRBV20-1 and TRBJ2-7; 9 nucleotides align to TRBD2. This CDR3 contains 14 residues. V lost 6 bases to trimming and J lost 5 bases; unmatched junction nucleotides: 11. The germline CDR1 and CDR2 sequences are DFQATT and SNEGSKA (reference sequence). The CDR3 sequence: CSAAVAGAPHEQYV. In DNA form, the CDR3 reads TGCAGTGCCGCGGTAGCGGGGGCCCCCCACGAGCAGTACGTC.

V and J are TRBV10-3 and TRBJ2-1, with 7 bases fitting TRBD1. Germline values: CDR1 ENHRY, CDR2 SYGVKD. The length of the CDR3 is 16 residues. V was clipped by 5 bases and J by 0 bases; unmatched bases: 7. The CDR3 here is CAISTATGPSYNEQFF. Here the CDR3 DNA reads TGTGCCATCAGTACGGCGACAGGGCCCTCCTACAATGAGCAGTTCTTC.

This clonotype was seen a handful of times. J is TRBJ2-2 and V is TRBV5-1; D tentatively reads TRBD1 or TRBD2 (5 bases each). Trimming shortened V by 5 bases and J by 5 bases, and 16 bases separated the two germline ends. The CDR3 loop spans 15 amino acids. Per the germline V gene, CDR1 is SGHRS and CDR2 is YFSETQ. The CDR3 nucleotides read TGCGCCAGCAGACGTACCGGGACGGGTACCGGGGAGCTGTTTTTT. Encoded protein: CASRRTGTGTGELFF.

This clonotype was detected many times. The V gene is TRBV5-1, the J gene TRBJ2-3, with 13 positions matching TRBD2. The CDR3 is 17 residues long. Germline assignment: CDR1 SGHRS and CDR2 YFSETQ. The trim removed 3 bases at V and 8 bases at J, leaving 12 bases unmatched. This CDR3 reads CASSSPGLAGTSRTQYF. In nucleotides, the CDR3 is TGCGCCAGCAGCTCTCCGGGACTAGCGGGGACCTCCCGTACGCAGTATTTT. Full variable domain (missing parts from reference TRBV5-1 and TRBJ2-3): KAGVTQTPRYLIKTRGQQVTLSCSPISGHRSVSWYQQTPGQGLQFLFEYFSETQRNKGNFPGRFSGRQFSNSRSEMNVSTLELGDSALYLCASSSPGLAGTSRTQYFGPGTRLTVL.

This clonotype showed up many times. This sequence joins TRBV5-1 and TRBJ1-3, with 7 bases that match TRBD1. This CDR3 has 16 residues. Germline values: CDR1 SGHRS, CDR2 YFSETQ. Unmatched junction bases numbered 9, after V lost 4 bases and J lost 2 bases. The CDR3 nucleotides read TGCGCCAGCAGCCCACCAGGGACAGTTGCTGGAAACACCATATATTTT. This sequence encodes CASSPPGTVAGNTIYF.

This clonotype was seen a handful of times. The chain combines TRBV11-2 with TRBJ1-3; 7 nucleotides align to TRBD1. The length of the CDR3 is 15 residues. Per germline, CDR1 SGHAT and CDR2 FQNNGV. Losses at the gene ends were 5 bases for V and 0 bases for J; bases not matched to a gene: 4. The CDR3 DNA reads as TGTGCCAGCAGCCAAGGGGACAGCTCTGGAAACACCATATATTTT. Translated: CASSQGDSSGNTIYF.

This clonotype turned up a few times. V usage is TRBV3-1 and J usage is TRBJ1-5, with 7 bases aligning to TRBD1. The CDR3 runs 14 residues. CDR1 and CDR2 (germline): LGHDT, YNNKEL (reference sequence). Unmatched junction bases numbered 7, after V lost 6 bases and J lost 5 bases. CDR3: CASSIQGDDQPQHF. The CDR3 bases are TGTGCCAGCAGTATCCAGGGGGATGATCAGCCCCAGCATTTT.

Only a few counts were recorded for this clonotype. The rearrangement joins TRBV6-6 to TRBJ1-2, with unresolved D. CDR1 and CDR2 from the germline V gene are MNHNY and SVGAGI (reference sequence). The CDR3 length is 14 residues. Trimming took off 6 bases at V and 4 bases at J, with 15 bases between the two ends. The CDR3 region has the DNA TGTGCCAGCAGCTACCCAGATGCAGGCTATGGCTACACCTTC. Encoded protein: CASSYPDAGYGYTF.

This sequence joins TRBV4-3 and TRBJ1-2, with 8 bases matching TRBD1. Germline trimming cut 0 bases from V and 4 bases from J; bases unmatched to any gene: 4. Germline V gives CDR1 LGHNA, CDR2 YSLEER. The CDR3 is 15 amino acids. CDR3: CASSQETGGIYGYTF. The CDR3 region has the DNA TGCGCCAGCAGCCAAGAAACAGGGGGTATCTATGGCTACACCTTC.